This T cell receptor beta chain was found in a study of vaccination effects on CD4 cells after COVID-19. The method was immunoSEQ multiplex PCR; TCRdb's version includes in-frame clones alone and lacks a portion of them. The profile shows around 46,000 clones, around three quarters of them singletons. The CDR3 consists of 15 residues. V was cut by 7 bases and J by 0 bases, with 13 bases left in between. Germline V gives CDR1 MNHEY, CDR2 SVGAGI. Comment on this clone: What it recognizes is unknown.

CD4+ T cells specific for antigen were expanded with viral peptide pools by the ViraFEST assay before sequencing. Having been cultured for approximately ten days, the cells underwent CD4+ T cell isolation. Subjects were given two BNT162b2 or mRNA-1273 vaccine doses. Each culture well received about 1.8 million PBMC. These cells were then cultured in IMDM with about 9.1 IU/ml IL-2 and 9 to 10 ug/ml peptides. The sample here was CD4+ T cells from PBMCs cultured with HCoV-OC43 spike peptides, taken after COVID-19 vaccination. As to subset: HCoV-OC43 spike overlapping peptide pool stimulation. The V call is TRBV6-5, the J call TRBJ1-3; D possibly corresponds to TRBD1 (6 bases). This clonotype was obtained from a human donor who received a COVID-19 vaccine. The CDR3 spells CASIYGGPSGNTIYF. The DNA for the CDR3 is TGTGCCAGCATTTATGGGGGCCCCTCTGGAAACACCATATATTTT.